The 30 T cell receptor beta chains below all came from one sample that was sequenced in a study of control samples from healthy donors and cancer patients. The data were produced by immunoSEQ multiplex PCR, yet TCRdb's version contains in-frame clones alone and is incomplete. Seen here are approximately 100,000 clones, roughly four fifths observed once, and the top ten hold approximately 2%. Sequencing used blood. The receptors come from a man in his 60s in good health.

The chain couples TRBV12-5 to TRBJ1-1, with D uncertain. The germline gives CDR1 LGHNT, CDR2 FRNRAP. Trimming removed 7 bases from V and 4 bases from J, with 13 bases in between. This CDR3 is 13 amino acids long. CDR3 in amino acids: CASAGRGGTEAFF. Here the CDR3 DNA reads TGTGCTAGTGCAGGACGGGGAGGCACTGAAGCTTTCTTT.

V gene TRBV3-1 (or the pseudogene TRBV3-2) combines with J gene TRBJ2-7, with a tentative D call TRBD2 (5 bases). V was clipped by 0 bases and J by 4 bases, with 16 bases between them. The germline gives CDR1 LGHDT, CDR2 YNNKEL (reference sequence). CDR3 length equals 16 residues. Here the CDR3 DNA reads TGTGCCAGCAGCCAAGATTTGGGAGCCCTGGATTACGAGCAGTACTTC. Amino acid sequence: CASSQDLGALDYEQYF.

About this clone itself: The sample has other DNA sequences that encode this CDR3 too. The chain joins TRBV29-1 to TRBJ2-5, with D perhaps given as TRBD1 or TRBD2 (6 bases each). The CDR3 spans 12 residues. Germline CDR1 reads SQVTM; CDR2 reads ANQGSEA. Trimming stripped 6 bases from V and 5 bases from J, with 13 bases between. The CDR3 here is CSVGGRRETQYF. The CDR3 coding sequence is TGCAGCGTGGGGGGCCGCAGGGAGACCCAGTACTTC.

The V gene is TRBV15, the J gene TRBJ2-7; D is unclear. Trimming took off 5 bases at V and 0 bases at J, with 11 bases between the two ends. This CDR3 comprises 14 residues. The germline CDR1 and CDR2 sequences are LNHNV and YYDKDF (reference sequence). In DNA form, the CDR3 reads TGTGCCACCAGCCCCGAATTGGGCTCCTACGAGCAGTACTTC. It yields the protein CATSPELGSYEQYF.

The chain has TRBV28 and TRBJ2-5; D gene ambiguous. Per the germline V gene, CDR1 is MDHEN and CDR2 is SYDVKM. The CDR3 length is 14 residues. The germline V and J ends were trimmed by 3 bases and 7 bases, with 15 bases remaining between them. CDR3 coding DNA: TGTGCCAGCAGTTTTTTTGGAATACGGGCGACCCAGTACTTC. The encoded protein is CASSFFGIRATQYF.

The CDR3 DNA reads as TGTGCCAGCAGCGAGGACCTGGATACGCAGTATTTT. It encodes CASSEDLDTQYF. The J gene is TRBJ2-3, the V gene TRBV9; D gene uncertain. Germline CDR1 and CDR2: SGDLS and YYNGEE. The CDR3 length is 12 residues. Trimming removed 3 bases at V and 6 bases at J, with 8 bases between.

The chain joins TRBV7-2 to TRBJ2-7, with D unclear. Trimming stripped 5 bases from V and 3 bases from J, with 11 bases between. CDR1 SGHTA and CDR2 FQGNSA come from the germline V gene. The CDR3 has 13 residues. This CDR3 is CASSPTPGYEQYF. CDR3 bases: TGTGCCAGCAGCCCCACCCCCGGCTACGAGCAGTACTTC.

V usage is TRBV30 and J usage is TRBJ1-1; TRBD1 is a possible D gene (5 bases). Per the germline V gene, CDR1 is GTSNPN and CDR2 is SVGIG (reference sequence). The CDR3 sequence is 12 residues long. Trimming cost V 5 bases and J 5 bases, with 12 bases left between them. CDR3 DNA sequence: TGTGCCTGGGGACCAGGGCCGACTGAAGCTTTCTTT. It codes for CAWGPGPTEAFF.

The chain recombines TRBV5-5 with TRBJ1-6; D ambiguous. V lost 0 bases and J 10 bases, leaving 17 bases between the germline ends. CDR3 length: 16 amino acids. Germline CDR1 SGHKS, CDR2 YYEKEE (reference sequence). The CDR3 region has the DNA TGTGCCAGCAGCTTGGGTACCGGGATTGTTAGGTCACCCCTCCACTTT. Translated: CASSLGTGIVRSPLHF. The entire variable domain, with the rest obtained from reference TRBV5-5 and TRBJ1-6, is as follows: DAGVTQSPTHLIKTRGQQVTLRCSPISGHKSVSWYQQVLGQGPQFIFQYYEKEERGRGNFPDRFSARQFPNYSSELNVNALLLGDSALYLCASSLGTGIVRSPLHFGNGTRLTVT.

The CDR3 DNA sequence: TGTGCCAGCTCACCACCGACACGTACATTGAACACTGAAGCTTTCTTT. It translates to CASSPPTRTLNTEAFF. The chain is built from TRBV18 and TRBJ1-1; D not certain. CDR3 length: 16 amino acids. Germline CDR1 is KGHSH and CDR2 is LQKENI. V gave up 0 bases and J gave up 0 bases, with 11 bases separating them.

The V gene is TRBV7-3, the J gene TRBJ2-3, with TRBD2 matching over 9 bases. Trimming cost V 4 bases and J 4 bases; bases outside gene matches: 6. The CDR3 is 15 residues long. CDR1 is SGHTA and CDR2 is FQGTGA in the germline V gene. The CDR3: CASSSFAGGSDTQYF. The CDR3 DNA reads TGTGCCAGCAGCTCCTTCGCGGGGGGGTCAGATACGCAGTATTTT. Full variable domain (outside the CDR3, taken from reference TRBV7-3 and TRBJ2-3): GAGVSQTPSNKVTEKGKYVELRCDPISGHTALYWYRQSLGQGPEFLIYFQGTGAADDSGLPNDRFFAVRPEGSVSTLKIQRTERGDSAVYLCASSSFAGGSDTQYFGPGTRLTVL.

This clone was observed once. The V gene is TRBV28, the J gene TRBJ2-2, with TRBD1 as a possible D gene (5 bases). The CDR3 extends over 18 amino acids. V was shortened by 7 bases and J by 5 bases, with 26 bases between the two germline ends. CDR1 is MDHEN, CDR2 SYDVKM, per germline. The CDR3 region is CASTLTRASIMGTGELFF. CDR3 nucleotides: TGTGCCAGCACCCTCACCAGGGCGTCTATTATGGGTACCGGGGAGCTGTTTTTT.

This chain links TRBV7-3 with TRBJ2-1; the match to TRBD1 covers 8 bases. The CDR3 is 16 amino acids. Trimming took 3 bases from V and 3 from J; bases not matched to a gene: 7. The germline V gene encodes CDR1 SGHTA and CDR2 FQGTGA. The CDR3: CASSLADRGGYNEQFF. The CDR3 nucleotides read TGTGCCAGCAGCTTGGCCGACAGGGGAGGCTACAATGAGCAGTTCTTC.

This chain connects TRBV5-1 to TRBJ1-1; 10 positions match TRBD1. J gave up 3 bases and V 4 bases, and 6 bases lay outside the gene matches. This CDR3 has 15 residues. Germline-derived CDR1 and CDR2 are SGHRS and YFSETQ. CDR3 DNA sequence: TGCGCCAGCAGCCGGGACAGGGGAGCTCACACTGAAGCTTTCTTT. Residues: CASSRDRGAHTEAFF.

The chain couples TRBV20-1 to TRBJ2-7; D not resolved. CDR1 is DFQATT and CDR2 is SNEGSKA in the germline V gene (reference sequence). The CDR3 is 10 residues long. The CDR3 here is CSIGIYEQYF. CDR3 DNA: TGCAGCATCGGTATTTACGAGCAGTACTTC.

The chain combines TRBV19 with TRBJ1-6, with TRBD1 as a possible D gene (5 bases). Trimming took off 6 bases at V and 6 bases at J, with 12 bases between the two ends. Germline CDR1 LNHDA, CDR2 SQIVND (reference sequence). The CDR3 is 14 amino acids. The DNA of the CDR3 is TGTGCCAGTAGAAACCAGGGTTCTAATTCACCCCTCCACTTT. Translation gives CASRNQGSNSPLHF.

The chain carries TRBV19 and TRBJ2-2, with D possibly being TRBD2 (6 bases). CDR3 size: 14 residues. Germline values: CDR1 LNHDA, CDR2 SQIVND (reference sequence). V was trimmed by 10 bases and J by 5 bases, leaving 17 bases between them. CDR3 sequence reads: CATQVVADTGELFF. In DNA, the CDR3 is TGTGCCACCCAGGTGGTAGCGGATACCGGGGAGCTGTTTTTT.

The chain has TRBV6-6 and TRBJ2-7; 14 bases fit TRBD2. Germline CDR1 MNHNY, CDR2 SVGAGI (reference sequence). The CDR3 runs to 17 residues. J gave up 5 bases and V 5 bases, and 11 bases lay outside the gene matches. This chain's CDR3 is CASSRTGTSGSGHEQYF. The CDR3 region has the DNA TGTGCCAGCAGTCGCACCGGGACTAGCGGGAGTGGCCACGAGCAGTACTTC.

The chain has TRBV7-9 and TRBJ1-2; D gene ambiguous. Germline V CDR1 and CDR2: SEHNR, FQNEAQ (reference sequence). This CDR3 contains 13 residues. The ends were cut back, 1 base at V and 4 bases at J, with 7 bases in the middle. CDR3 nucleotide sequence: TGTGCCAGCAGCTTAGGAGAATCCTATGGCTACACCTTC. It translates to CASSLGESYGYTF.

J is TRBJ1-1 and V is TRBV20-1; no clear D gene. In germline, CDR1 is DFQATT, CDR2 SNEGSKA (reference sequence). The V end lost 3 bases, the J end lost 3 bases, and 17 bases lay between the germline ends. CDR3 length: 15 amino acids. The CDR3 spells CSASSGFYGDTEAFF. The CDR3 region has the DNA TGCAGTGCTAGTTCTGGGTTTTACGGGGACACTGAAGCTTTCTTT.

The J gene is TRBJ2-2, the V gene TRBV5-1; D is possibly TRBD2 (5 bases). The CDR3 totals 15 residues. Germline loops: CDR1 SGHRS, CDR2 YFSETQ. Deletions cut 1 base from V and 6 bases from J, with 13 bases between. The CDR3 is CASSLLTGKPGELFF. DNA for the CDR3: TGCGCCAGCAGCTTGCTCACGGGGAAACCCGGGGAGCTGTTTTTT.

The V call is TRBV5-1, the J call TRBJ2-7, with TRBD1 as a possible D gene (5 bases). Germline V gene data show CDR1 as SGHRS and CDR2 as YFSETQ. The CDR3 consists of 14 residues. The germline V and J ends were trimmed by 5 bases and 1 base, with 13 bases remaining between them. CDR3 bases: TGCGCCAGCAGACAGGACGTCGGGTCCTACGAGCAGTACTTC. It is translated as CASRQDVGSYEQYF.

V gene TRBV2 combines with J gene TRBJ1-3; D remains unclear. CDR3 length: 13 residues. The germline V gene has CDR1 SNHLY and CDR2 FYNNEI. Trimming shortened V by 7 bases and J by 2 bases, and 9 bases separated the two germline ends. CDR3 coding DNA: TGTGCCAGCAATGCAGCGACTGGAAACACCATATATTTT. The encoded protein is CASNAATGNTIYF.

The V and J genes are TRBV3-1 (or the pseudogene TRBV3-2) and TRBJ2-7; the D is unclear. The CDR3 is 13 amino acids. The germline gives CDR1 LGHDT, CDR2 YNNKEL (reference sequence). The V gene lost 4 bases and the J gene lost 6 bases, with 13 bases spanning the gap. As DNA, the CDR3 is TGTGCCAGCAGCCCCGACATGAGTGGCGAGCAGTACTTC. This sequence encodes CASSPDMSGEQYF.

The genes are TRBV9 and TRBJ2-5, with TRBD2 matching 9 bases. V lost 1 base to trimming and J lost 4 bases; unmatched junction nucleotides: 2. CDR1 is SGDLS, CDR2 YYNGEE, per germline. The CDR3 runs 14 residues. CDR3 in amino acids: CASSVRGGGETQYF. Written as DNA, the CDR3 is TGTGCCAGCAGCGTACGCGGGGGGGGAGAGACCCAGTACTTC. The full variable domain, rest sourced from reference TRBV9 and TRBJ2-5, is DSGVTQTPKHLITATGQRVTLRCSPRSGDLSVYWYQQSLDQGLQFLIQYYNGEERAKGNILERFSAQQFPDLHSELNLSSLELGDSALYFCASSVRGGGETQYFGPGTRLLVL.

The chain links TRBV10-3 to TRBJ1-4; D not resolved. The V gene's germline CDR1 is ENHRY and CDR2 SYGVKD. Between the trimmed V and J ends, which lost 6 bases and 0 bases, there was a span of 8 bases. The length of the CDR3 is 14 residues. The CDR3 bases are TGTGCCATCAGCCCCGTCGCAACTAATGAAAAACTGTTTTTT. Encoded protein: CAISPVATNEKLFF.

The genes are TRBV2 and TRBJ1-4; maybe TRBD1 (5 bases). Germline loops: CDR1 SNHLY, CDR2 FYNNEI. V was trimmed by 6 bases and J by 6 bases, leaving 11 bases between them. The CDR3 totals 13 residues. CDR3 bases: TGTGCCAGCAGAGAACAGGCCGATGAAAAACTGTTTTTT. This codes for CASREQADEKLFF.

The chain employs TRBV5-1 and TRBJ2-1; TRBD1 matches 7 bases. This CDR3 has 16 residues. V shed 0 bases, J shed 5 bases, and the junction held 8 bases outside the gene matches. Germline values: CDR1 SGHRS, CDR2 YFSETQ. CDR3 sequence (DNA): TGCGCCAGCAGCTTGGTGGTGGGACAGCGGAACAATGAGCAGTTCTTC. It is translated as CASSLVVGQRNNEQFF.

The V gene is TRBV5-1, the J gene TRBJ2-3, with 12 positions matching TRBD1. V gave up 0 bases and J gave up 4 bases; unmatched junction bases: 0. The CDR3 length is 15 residues. CDR1 SGHRS and CDR2 YFSETQ come from the germline V gene. The CDR3 DNA reads TGCGCCAGCAGCTTGGGGGACAGGGGGCCAGATACGCAGTATTTT. Encoded protein: CASSLGDRGPDTQYF.

The genes are TRBV6-6 and TRBJ2-7, with 8 bases that match TRBD1. The CDR3 is 15 residues long. The V segment lost 3 bases and the J segment 4 bases; nucleotides outside the gene matches: 8. In germline, CDR1 is MNHNY, CDR2 SVGAGI (reference sequence). The chain's CDR3 is CASSYGGTGDYEQYF. CDR3 nucleotides: TGTGCCAGCAGTTATGGAGGGACAGGAGATTACGAGCAGTACTTC.